The 11 T cell receptor beta chains presented below share a single source sample, sequenced in a study of blood T cell repertoires in COVID-19 (TCRdb year 2020). The library was built by means of the immunoSEQ multiplex PCR assay. Sourced from immuneACCESS, this table was stored by TCRdb with only in-frame sequences that have V and J called. A share of the clones is absent; for the studies checked, an unresolved V gene accounts for under half, and the remainder has no known explanation. This sample lists about 250,000 clones; 70% to 90% were detected once. The ten largest clones represent more than 0.95% of the sample. The sample was peripheral blood. The receptors were gathered from a woman aged 40 to 49 who had recovered from COVID-19.

This clone turned up a few times. In the same sample, other DNA sequences code for this CDR3. The chain links TRBV12-3 or TRBV12-4 to TRBJ1-1; no clear D. The V and J ends lost 6 bases and 2 bases respectively, with 4 bases between them. This CDR3 has 11 residues. Here the CDR3 DNA reads TGTGCCAGCAGCCAAAACACTGAAGCTTTCTTT. Protein product: CASSQNTEAFF.

This clone showed up just a few times. The chain couples TRBV7-9 to TRBJ2-7, with D possibly matching TRBD2 (5 bases). Germline lookup yields CDR1 SEHNR and CDR2 FQNEAQ (reference sequence). CDR3 length: 14 residues. Trimming took off 1 base at V and 1 base at J, with 8 bases between the two ends. The CDR3 loop reads CASSLGPGSYEQYF. The CDR3 DNA follows: TGTGCCAGCAGCTTAGGGCCGGGATCCTACGAGCAGTACTTC. Supplemented by reference TRBV7-9 and TRBJ2-7, the full variable domain reads DTGVSQNPRHKITKRGQNVTFRCDPISEHNRLYWYRQTLGQGPEFLTYFQNEAQLEKSRLLSDRFSAERPKGSFSTLEIQRTEQGDSAMYLCASSLGPGSYEQYFGPGTRLTVT.

The gene calls are TRBV7-9 and TRBJ2-1, with 9 nucleotides matching TRBD2. V was pared by 5 bases and J by 8 bases, with 10 bases of the junction left unmatched. The CDR3 spans 15 residues. Germline CDR1 is SEHNR and CDR2 is FQNEAQ (reference sequence). The CDR3 region is CASSTGLASRDEQFF. In DNA, the CDR3 is TGTGCCAGCAGCACCGGACTAGCGAGTAGGGATGAGCAGTTCTTC.

The chain employs TRBV19 and TRBJ1-2, with no clear D. Trimming took 3 bases from V and 8 from J, leaving 16 bases between them. This CDR3 region has 14 residues. Germline V gives CDR1 LNHDA, CDR2 SQIVND (reference sequence). In nucleotides, the CDR3 is TGTGCCAGTAGTATGGCGCATAACCCCGGGGGCTACACCTTC. Its protein product is CASSMAHNPGGYTF.

The rearrangement links TRBV3-1 (or the pseudogene TRBV3-2) to TRBJ2-2, with TRBD2 matching 9 bases. Trimming removed 1 base from V and 5 bases from J; junction bases left unmatched: 8. The CDR3 has 17 amino acids. Germline values: CDR1 LGHDT, CDR2 YNNKEL (reference sequence). In nucleotides, the CDR3 is TGTGCCAGCAGCCAAGTGGGTAGCGGGAGTTGGACCGGGGAGCTGTTTTTT. It encodes CASSQVGSGSWTGELFF.

The V and J genes are TRBV19 and TRBJ2-5, with TRBD2 identical over 10 bases. Germline trimming cut 1 base from V and 4 bases from J; bases unmatched to any gene: 6. CDR1 and CDR2 from the germline V gene are LNHDA and SQIVND (reference sequence). The CDR3 length is 16 residues. Written as DNA, the CDR3 is TGTGCCAGTAGTATAGCCTTAGCGGGAGGTGGAGAGACCCAGTACTTC. Its protein product is CASSIALAGGGETQYF.

The rearrangement uses TRBV9 and TRBJ2-3; 13 bases line up with TRBD2. V was pared by 4 bases and J by 3 bases, with 14 bases of the junction left unmatched. The germline gives CDR1 SGDLS, CDR2 YYNGEE. CDR3 length: 19 amino acids. The CDR3 region has the DNA TGTGCCAGCAGCCGGACTAGCGGGAGTGGGGGTCAAATAACAGATACGCAGTATTTT. The encoded protein is CASSRTSGSGGQITDTQYF.

The chain links TRBV11-2 to TRBJ2-1, with TRBD2 matching over 10 bases. With V trimmed by 1 base and J by 6 bases, 12 bases remained unmatched. Germline loops: CDR1 SGHAT, CDR2 FQNNGV. This CDR3 contains 18 residues. This chain's CDR3 is CASSLVVPASGSGNEQFF. The CDR3 nucleotides are TGTGCCAGCAGCTTAGTGGTCCCGGCTAGCGGGAGTGGCAATGAGCAGTTCTTC. Variable domain in full (rest from reference TRBV11-2 and TRBJ2-1): EAGVAQSPRYKIIEKRQSVAFWCNPISGHATLYWYQQILGQGPKLLIQFQNNGVVDDSQLPKDRFSAERLKGVDSTLKIQPAKLEDSAVYLCASSLVVPASGSGNEQFFGPGTRLTVL.

This chain joins TRBV18 and TRBJ2-1; 11 bases map to TRBD2. With V trimmed by 6 bases and J by 2 bases, 3 bases remained unmatched. The CDR3 runs 15 residues. Germline assignment: CDR1 KGHSH and CDR2 LQKENI. CDR3 region: CASSELAGAYNEQFF. The CDR3 DNA follows: TGTGCCAGCTCGGAACTAGCGGGAGCCTACAATGAGCAGTTCTTC.

The chain combines TRBV27 with TRBJ2-1; TRBD1 agrees at 9 bases. There are 16 residues in the CDR3. V lost 7 bases and J lost 2; bases outside the gene matches: 9. From germline, CDR1 is MNHEY and CDR2 SMNVEV (reference sequence). The CDR3 nucleotides are TGTGCCAGCACCCCCTCCGGGACAGGGCCCTACAATGAGCAGTTCTTC. Protein: CASTPSGTGPYNEQFF.

About this clone itself: Additional DNA sequences in this sample encode the identical CDR3. The chain is built from TRBV5-1 and TRBJ1-2; D call uncertain. The CDR3 is 11 residues long. CDR1 and CDR2 from the germline V gene are SGHRS and YFSETQ. V was cut by 0 bases and J by 7 bases, with 4 bases left in between. CDR3 bases: TGCGCCAGCAGCTTGGGAGGTGGCTACACCTTC. It yields the protein CASSLGGGYTF.